The source of this TCR beta chain is a study of early T cells in non-severe SARS-CoV-2 infection. This clonotype appeared a single time. Individual cDNA molecules received unique molecular identifiers. A single record per CDR3 protein comes from TCRdb applying MiXCR to the 5' RACE reads. The table lists 25,000 to 30,000 distinct CDR3 sequences, approximately 6% of them singletons. Germline lookup yields CDR1 LGHDT and CDR2 YNNKEL (reference sequence). CDR3 length: 12 amino acids. This sequence was found in an adult who was a healthcare worker with PCR-confirmed SARS-CoV-2 infection or an uninfected control (not recorded which). The source was whole blood, collected at baseline. The V gene is TRBV3-1, the J gene TRBJ2-2; perhaps TRBD1 as D (6 bases). CDR3 in amino acids: CAARGQSGELFF. Here the CDR3 DNA reads TGTGCTGCTAGAGGACAGTCCGGGGAGCTGTTTTTT.